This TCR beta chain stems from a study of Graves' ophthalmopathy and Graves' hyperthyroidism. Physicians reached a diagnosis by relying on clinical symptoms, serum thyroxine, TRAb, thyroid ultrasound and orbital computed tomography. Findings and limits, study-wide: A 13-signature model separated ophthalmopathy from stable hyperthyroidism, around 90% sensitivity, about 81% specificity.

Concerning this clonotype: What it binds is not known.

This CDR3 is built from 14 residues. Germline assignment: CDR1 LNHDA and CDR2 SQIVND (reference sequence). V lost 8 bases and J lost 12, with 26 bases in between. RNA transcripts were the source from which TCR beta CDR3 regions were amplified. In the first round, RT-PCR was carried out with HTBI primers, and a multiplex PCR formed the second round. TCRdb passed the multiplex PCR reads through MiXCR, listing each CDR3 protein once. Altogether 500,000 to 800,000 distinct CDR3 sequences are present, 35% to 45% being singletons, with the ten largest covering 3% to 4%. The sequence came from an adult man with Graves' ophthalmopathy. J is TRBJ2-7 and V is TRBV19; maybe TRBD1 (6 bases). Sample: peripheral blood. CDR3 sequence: CASDRPGQAQQRYF. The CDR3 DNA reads TGTGCCAGTGACCGGCCGGGACAAGCTCAGCAGCGGTACTTC.